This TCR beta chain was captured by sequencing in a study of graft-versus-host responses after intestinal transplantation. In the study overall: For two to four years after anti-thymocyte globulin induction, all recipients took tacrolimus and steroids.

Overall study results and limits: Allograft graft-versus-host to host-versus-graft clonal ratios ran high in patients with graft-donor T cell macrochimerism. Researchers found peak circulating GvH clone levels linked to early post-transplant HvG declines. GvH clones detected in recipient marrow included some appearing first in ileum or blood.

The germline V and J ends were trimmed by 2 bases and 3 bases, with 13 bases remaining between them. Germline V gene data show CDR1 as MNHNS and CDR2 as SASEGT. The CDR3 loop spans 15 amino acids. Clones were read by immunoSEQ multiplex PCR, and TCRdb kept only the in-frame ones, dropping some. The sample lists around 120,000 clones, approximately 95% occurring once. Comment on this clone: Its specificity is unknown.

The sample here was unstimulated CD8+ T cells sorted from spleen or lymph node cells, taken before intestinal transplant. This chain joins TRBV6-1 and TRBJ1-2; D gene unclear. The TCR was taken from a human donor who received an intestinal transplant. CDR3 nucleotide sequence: TGTGCCAGCAGTGAATTTAGGGAAGAGGACTATGGCTACACCTTC. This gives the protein CASSEFREEDYGYTF.